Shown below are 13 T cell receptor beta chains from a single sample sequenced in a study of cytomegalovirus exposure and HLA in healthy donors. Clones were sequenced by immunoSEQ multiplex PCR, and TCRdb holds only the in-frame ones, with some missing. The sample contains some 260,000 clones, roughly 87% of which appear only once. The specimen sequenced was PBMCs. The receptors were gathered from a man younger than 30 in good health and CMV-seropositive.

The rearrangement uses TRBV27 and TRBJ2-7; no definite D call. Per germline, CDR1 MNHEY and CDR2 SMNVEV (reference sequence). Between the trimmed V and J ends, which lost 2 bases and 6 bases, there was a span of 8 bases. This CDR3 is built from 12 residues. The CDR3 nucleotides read TGTGCCAGCAGTTTAACCTTGTCCGAGCAGTACTTC. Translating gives CASSLTLSEQYF.

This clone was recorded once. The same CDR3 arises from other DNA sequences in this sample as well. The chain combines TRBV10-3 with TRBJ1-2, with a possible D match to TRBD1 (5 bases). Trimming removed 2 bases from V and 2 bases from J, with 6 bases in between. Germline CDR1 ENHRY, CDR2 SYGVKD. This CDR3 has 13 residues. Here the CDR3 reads CAISEGGNYGYTF. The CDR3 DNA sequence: TGTGCCATCAGTGAGGGGGGAAACTATGGCTACACCTTC.

CDR3 amino acids: CASSADRANTEAFF. CDR3 in DNA: TGTGCCAGCAGTGCGGACAGGGCGAACACTGAAGCTTTCTTT. This chain uses TRBV2 with TRBJ1-1, with 8 bases matching TRBD1. The J segment lost 1 base and the V segment lost 4 bases, leaving 2 bases of the junction unmatched. In germline, CDR1 is SNHLY, CDR2 FYNNEI. The CDR3 is made up of 14 amino acids.

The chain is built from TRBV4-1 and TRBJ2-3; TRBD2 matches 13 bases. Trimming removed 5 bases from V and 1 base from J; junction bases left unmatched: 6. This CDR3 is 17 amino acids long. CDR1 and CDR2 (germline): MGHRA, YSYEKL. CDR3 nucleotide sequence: TGCGCCAGCAGCACGGGACTAGCGGGATTGCGCACAGATACGCAGTATTTT. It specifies CASSTGLAGLRTDTQYF.

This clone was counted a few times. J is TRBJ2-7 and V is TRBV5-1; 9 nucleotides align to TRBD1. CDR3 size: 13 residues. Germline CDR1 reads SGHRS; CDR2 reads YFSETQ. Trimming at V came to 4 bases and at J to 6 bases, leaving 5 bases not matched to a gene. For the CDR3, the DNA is TGCGCCAGCAGCGTGGGACAGGGCTCCGAGCAGTACTTC. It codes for CASSVGQGSEQYF.

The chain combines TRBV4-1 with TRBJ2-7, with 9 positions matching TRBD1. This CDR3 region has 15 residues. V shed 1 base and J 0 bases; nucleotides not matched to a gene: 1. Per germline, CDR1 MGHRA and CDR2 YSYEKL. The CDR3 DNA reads TGCGCCAGCAGCCAAGCACAGGGGGCCTCCTACGAGCAGTACTTC. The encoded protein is CASSQAQGASYEQYF.

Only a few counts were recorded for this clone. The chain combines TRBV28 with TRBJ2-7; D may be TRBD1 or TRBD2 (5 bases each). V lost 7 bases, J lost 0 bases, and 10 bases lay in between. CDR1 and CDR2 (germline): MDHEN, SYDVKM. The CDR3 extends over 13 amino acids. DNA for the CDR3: TGTGCCAGCACCCGGGACGGCTCCTACGAGCAGTACTTC. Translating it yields CASTRDGSYEQYF.

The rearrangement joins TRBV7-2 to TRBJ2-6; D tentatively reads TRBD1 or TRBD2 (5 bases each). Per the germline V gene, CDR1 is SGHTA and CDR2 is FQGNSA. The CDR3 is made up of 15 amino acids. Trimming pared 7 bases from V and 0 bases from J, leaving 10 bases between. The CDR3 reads CASTRDPSGANVLTF. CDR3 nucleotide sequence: TGTGCCAGCACCCGGGACCCCTCTGGGGCCAACGTCCTGACTTTC.

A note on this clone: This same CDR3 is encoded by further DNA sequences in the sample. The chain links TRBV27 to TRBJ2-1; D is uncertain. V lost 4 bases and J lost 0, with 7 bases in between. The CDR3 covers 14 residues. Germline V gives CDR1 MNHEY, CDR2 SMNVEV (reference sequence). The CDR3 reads CASSSASSYNEQFF. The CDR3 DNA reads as TGTGCCAGCAGTTCGGCCAGCTCCTACAATGAGCAGTTCTTC.

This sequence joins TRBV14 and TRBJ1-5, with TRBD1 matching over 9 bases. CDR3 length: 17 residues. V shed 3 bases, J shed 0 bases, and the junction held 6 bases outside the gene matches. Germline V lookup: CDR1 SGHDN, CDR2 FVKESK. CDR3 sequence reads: CASSHAQGASSNQPQHF. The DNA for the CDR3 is TGTGCCAGCAGCCACGCACAGGGGGCAAGTAGCAATCAGCCCCAGCATTTT.

The DNA for the CDR3 is TGTGCCAGCAGTCCAATTATCTGGCAGCCCCAGCATTTT. It encodes CASSPIIWQPQHF. V usage is TRBV28 and J usage is TRBJ1-5; no firm D call. From germline, CDR1 is MDHEN and CDR2 SYDVKM. This CDR3 has 13 residues. V lost 5 bases and J lost 7, with 12 bases in between.

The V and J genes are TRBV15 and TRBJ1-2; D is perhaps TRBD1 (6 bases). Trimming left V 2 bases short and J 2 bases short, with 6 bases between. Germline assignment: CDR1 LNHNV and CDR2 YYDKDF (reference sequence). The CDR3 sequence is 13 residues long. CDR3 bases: TGTGCCACCAGCAGACAGGGGAACTATGGCTACACCTTC. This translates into CATSRQGNYGYTF.

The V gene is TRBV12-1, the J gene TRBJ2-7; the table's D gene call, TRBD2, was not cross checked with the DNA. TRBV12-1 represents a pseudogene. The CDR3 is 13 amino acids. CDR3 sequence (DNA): TGTGCCAGCAGCTTTCTAGCGACCTACGAGCAGTACTTC. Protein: CASSFLATYEQYF.